One sample yielded the 13 T cell receptor beta chains listed below, sequenced in a study of blood T cell repertoires in COVID-19. Assay used: immunoSEQ multiplex PCR; TCRdb lists only in-frame clones, some missing. The data show 100,000 to 120,000 clones, with 85% seen just once and roughly 4.2% held by the top ten. The sequencing input was peripheral blood. The receptors were gathered from a man aged 50 to 60 with acute or convalescent COVID-19.

The chain links TRBV4-1 to TRBJ2-7; D is uncertain. This CDR3 has 13 residues. Trimming took 1 base from V and 4 from J, leaving 8 bases between them. CDR1 is MGHRA, CDR2 YSYEKL, per germline. CDR3: CASSQARGYEQYF. As DNA, the CDR3 is TGCGCCAGCAGCCAAGCTAGAGGATACGAGCAGTACTTC.

CDR3 sequence reads: CASSFGVHGYTF. The CDR3 DNA follows: TGTGCCAGCAGTTTTGGAGTTCATGGCTACACCTTC. The rearrangement links TRBV12-3 or TRBV12-4 to TRBJ1-2; the D is unclear. This CDR3 comprises 12 residues. V was clipped by 3 bases and J by 6 bases, with 8 bases between them.

The chain employs TRBV27 and TRBJ1-5, with unresolved D. This CDR3 contains 13 residues. V was trimmed by 6 bases and J by 6 bases, leaving 12 bases between them. Germline CDR1 MNHEY, CDR2 SMNVEV (reference sequence). CDR3 sequence (DNA): TGTGCCAGCAGCCCCCCCCGCGGTCAGCCCCAGCATTTT. Its protein product is CASSPPRGQPQHF.

In its sample, this clone was seen once. The rearrangement links TRBV29-1 to TRBJ1-2; the match to TRBD1 covers 10 bases. V lost 4 bases, J lost 6 bases, and 8 bases stayed unmatched. Per the germline V gene, CDR1 is SQVTM and CDR2 is ANQGSEA. CDR3 size: 14 residues. The CDR3 bases are TGCAGCGTTGTAGACAGGGGGCGCAGAAATGGCTACACCTTC. Translation gives CSVVDRGRRNGYTF.

The chain carries TRBV27 and TRBJ2-3; the match to TRBD2 covers 8 bases. Unmatched junction bases numbered 10, after V lost 3 bases and J lost 5 bases. The germline V gene encodes CDR1 MNHEY and CDR2 SMNVEV (reference sequence). This CDR3 is built from 16 residues. The CDR3 protein is CASSFGLALGGDTQYF. The CDR3 DNA reads TGTGCCAGCAGTTTCGGACTAGCCCTCGGGGGAGATACGCAGTATTTT.

The chain couples TRBV3-1 (or the pseudogene TRBV3-2) to TRBJ1-2; D unclear. Germline values: CDR1 LGHDT, CDR2 YNNKEL (reference sequence). CDR3 size: 16 residues. V gave up 1 base and J gave up 8 bases, with 20 bases separating them. CDR3 in amino acids: CASSQGDSRGLGGYTF. The CDR3 bases are TGTGCCAGCAGCCAAGGTGATTCTCGAGGTCTTGGGGGCTACACCTTC.

The chain employs TRBV9 and TRBJ2-4; 7 bases map to TRBD1. The J segment lost 8 bases and the V segment lost 0 bases, leaving 5 bases of the junction unmatched. The CDR3 covers 14 residues. CDR1 and CDR2 (germline): SGDLS, YYNGEE. CDR3: CASSVESGGDIQYF. Here the CDR3 DNA reads TGTGCCAGCAGCGTAGAGTCAGGGGGAGACATTCAGTACTTC.

CDR3 protein: CASSLASWQNEQFF. In nucleotides, the CDR3 is TGTGCCAGCAGCTTAGCATCCTGGCAAAATGAGCAGTTCTTC. The chain combines TRBV11-3 with TRBJ2-1; D is undetermined. Deletions cut 1 base from V and 7 bases from J, with 11 bases between. The CDR3 runs to 14 residues. Germline values: CDR1 SGHNT, CDR2 YENEEA.

The genes are TRBV5-1 and TRBJ1-5; 8 bases map to TRBD1. This CDR3 is 15 amino acids long. Germline assignment: CDR1 SGHRS and CDR2 YFSETQ. Trimming removed 2 bases from V and 1 base from J; junction bases left unmatched: 2. The CDR3 sequence is CASSLGQGSNQPQHF. The DNA for the CDR3 is TGCGCCAGCAGCTTAGGACAGGGAAGCAATCAGCCCCAGCATTTT. Filled out from reference TRBV5-1 and TRBJ1-5, the complete variable domain reads KAGVTQTPRYLIKTRGQQVTLSCSPISGHRSVSWYQQTPGQGLQFLFEYFSETQRNKGNFPGRFSGRQFSNSRSEMNVSTLELGDSALYLCASSLGQGSNQPQHFGDGTRLSIL.

This rearrangement joins TRBV9 to TRBJ2-2; 7 positions agree with TRBD2. This CDR3 has 15 amino acids. Germline loops: CDR1 SGDLS, CDR2 YYNGEE. V dropped 1 base and J dropped 3; count of bases not matched to a gene: 3. The CDR3 loop reads CASSVREGYTGELFF. In DNA, the CDR3 is TGTGCCAGCAGCGTAAGGGAGGGCTACACCGGGGAGCTGTTTTTT.

V and J are TRBV4-1 and TRBJ2-5; 10 positions match TRBD2. Germline CDR1 reads MGHRA; CDR2 reads YSYEKL. CDR3 length: 16 residues. V was pared by 2 bases and J by 2 bases, with 5 bases of the junction left unmatched. This CDR3 is CASSQSGRARQETQYF. DNA for the CDR3: TGCGCCAGCAGCCAAAGCGGGAGGGCCAGGCAAGAGACCCAGTACTTC.

This clone was found once. Its ends do not fully match the called genes, so a read error is possible. V gene TRBV7-7 combines with J gene TRBJ2-1; TRBD1 matches 9 bases. The CDR3 has 19 amino acids. CDR1 SSHAT and CDR2 FNYEAQ come from the germline V gene (reference sequence). The CDR3 bases are TGTGCTAGCAGCAAAACCCGGGACAGGGTTCGTGTATGGGGGTTCGCGCAGTTCTTC. Protein product: CASSKTRDRVRVWGFAQFF.

The J gene is TRBJ1-5, the V gene TRBV19, with a tentative D call TRBD1 (5 bases). The germline V and J ends were trimmed by 2 bases and 5 bases, with 10 bases remaining between them. CDR3 size: 14 residues. The germline CDR1 and CDR2 sequences are LNHDA and SQIVND (reference sequence). CDR3 residues: CASSIQGRDQPQHF. The CDR3 coding sequence is TGTGCCAGTAGTATACAGGGTCGGGATCAGCCCCAGCATTTT.